The 16 T cell receptor beta chains presented below share a single source sample, sequenced in a study of shared clonotypes between healthy human individuals. Here immunoSEQ multiplex PCR was the method, and the copy in TCRdb shows in-frame clones only, minus some. The table has hundreds of thousands of clones, approximately 97% seen once. Naive CD8 cells were CD45RO-negative, positively selected for CCR7, excluding terminally differentiated effector memory CD45RA+ cells. Material for sequencing was naive CD8+ T cells sorted from blood. These receptors were taken from a man aged 25 to 40 in good health.

This chain connects TRBV2 to TRBJ1-2, with TRBD1 identical over 9 bases. Germline V gene lookup returns CDR1 SNHLY and CDR2 FYNNEI. The CDR3 spans 11 residues. Losses at the gene ends were 6 bases for V and 7 bases for J; bases not matched to a gene: 0. The CDR3 sequence: CASRTGGGYTF. As DNA, the CDR3 is TGTGCCAGCAGGACAGGGGGTGGCTACACCTTC.

The rearrangement uses TRBV29-1 and TRBJ1-2; 9 nucleotides line up with TRBD1. The CDR3 is made up of 17 amino acids. Germline trimming cut 6 bases from V and 6 bases from J; bases unmatched to any gene: 20. Germline CDR1 reads SQVTM; CDR2 reads ANQGSEA. In nucleotides, the CDR3 is TGCAGCGTCGGTAGGGTGACCTCGACAGGGGGAAGACATGGCTACACCTTC. Its translation: CSVGRVTSTGGRHGYTF.

The chain carries TRBV7-9 and TRBJ2-5; 7 nucleotides agree with TRBD2. The CDR3 spans 17 residues. Losses at the gene ends were 6 bases for V and 5 bases for J; bases not matched to a gene: 18. Looked up from germline, CDR1 is SEHNR and CDR2 is FQNEAQ (reference sequence). CDR3 in DNA: TGTGCCAGCAGTCCTAGCCCAGGCGCGGGAGACGGCGAGACCCAGTACTTC. Translated: CASSPSPGAGDGETQYF. Supplemented by reference TRBV7-9 and TRBJ2-5, the full variable domain reads DTGVSQNPRHKITKRGQNVTFRCDPISEHNRLYWYRQTLGQGPEFLTYFQNEAQLEKSRLLSDRFSAERPKGSFSTLEIQRTEQGDSAMYLCASSPSPGAGDGETQYFGPGTRLLVL.

The chain has TRBV27 and TRBJ2-5; TRBD1 aligns across 10 bases. The CDR3 is made up of 13 amino acids. Germline V CDR1 and CDR2: MNHEY, SMNVEV (reference sequence). J lost 4 bases, V lost 8 bases, and 4 bases had no gene match. For the CDR3, the DNA is TGTGCCAGCGGGCGGGACAGGGGAGAGACCCAGTACTTC. Its translation is CASGRDRGETQYF.

V usage is TRBV6-1 and J usage is TRBJ1-6; the match to TRBD1 covers 7 bases. The CDR3 spans 15 residues. Germline V gene data show CDR1 as MNHNS and CDR2 as SASEGT. V lost 8 bases and J lost 13; bases outside the gene matches: 17. The CDR3 reads CASQTGTMIIHPLHF. In DNA, the CDR3 is TGTGCCAGCCAGACAGGGACGATGATAATTCACCCCCTCCACTTT.

This chain links TRBV10-2 with TRBJ2-4, with D perhaps matching TRBD2 (5 bases). The CDR3 has 13 residues. Trimming removed 3 bases from V and 12 bases from J, with 15 bases in between. CDR1 and CDR2 from the germline V gene are WSHSY and SAAADI. CDR3: CASSEPGNNPQYF. The CDR3 DNA reads TGCGCCAGCAGTGAACCCGGGAACAACCCTCAGTACTTC.

The rearrangement joins TRBV15 to TRBJ2-1; TRBD2 might be the D (6 bases). V was shortened by 6 bases and J by 6 bases, with 12 bases between the two germline ends. The CDR3 spans 13 residues. Germline V gene sequence: CDR1 LNHNV, CDR2 YYDKDF (reference sequence). CDR3 region: CATRLRESNEQFF. CDR3 DNA: TGTGCCACCAGGCTACGGGAGAGCAATGAGCAGTTCTTC.

The chain recombines TRBV7-6 with TRBJ2-5, with D uncertain. The length of the CDR3 is 15 residues. From germline, CDR1 is SGHVS and CDR2 FNYEAQ. The germline V and J ends were trimmed by 0 bases and 7 bases, with 15 bases remaining between them. The CDR3 region is CASSLAPWVAWTQYF. CDR3 bases: TGTGCCAGCAGCTTAGCACCCTGGGTGGCTTGGACCCAGTACTTC. Together with reference TRBV7-6 and TRBJ2-5, the CDR3 gives the full variable domain: GAGVSQSPRYKVTKRGQDVALRCDPISGHVSLYWYRQALGQGPEFLTYFNYEAQQDKSGLPNDRFSAERPEGSISTLTIQRTEQRDSAMYRCASSLAPWVAWTQYFGPGTRLLVL.

V gene TRBV13 combines with J gene TRBJ1-1; D unresolved. Trimming shortened V by 3 bases and J by 0 bases, and 2 bases separated the two germline ends. Per the germline V gene, CDR1 is PRHDT and CDR2 is FYEKMQ (reference sequence). The CDR3 extends over 12 amino acids. The DNA of the CDR3 is TGTGCCAGCAGCTTCCTGAACACTGAAGCTTTCTTT. Translating it yields CASSFLNTEAFF.

The gene calls are TRBV27 and TRBJ1-5; 8 bases are shared with TRBD1. J was trimmed by 3 bases and V by 8 bases; bases with no gene match: 12. This CDR3 has 16 amino acids. CDR1 and CDR2 (germline): MNHEY, SMNVEV (reference sequence). The CDR3 is CASQGGDRRHNQPQHF. The CDR3 region has the DNA TGTGCCAGCCAAGGAGGGGACAGGAGACACAATCAGCCCCAGCATTTT.

The rearrangement links TRBV5-1 to TRBJ1-3; 7 bases match TRBD1. Germline lookup yields CDR1 SGHRS and CDR2 YFSETQ. The length of the CDR3 is 16 residues. The V segment lost 3 bases and the J segment 4 bases; nucleotides outside the gene matches: 10. CDR3 region: CASSSTGPGEGNTIYF. DNA of the CDR3: TGCGCCAGCAGCTCGACAGGGCCGGGGGAAGGAAACACCATATATTTT.

Comment on this clone: Other DNA sequences in the sample encode the same CDR3. The chain joins TRBV5-1 to TRBJ2-3; TRBD1 aligns across 9 bases. Germline CDR1 SGHRS, CDR2 YFSETQ. Trimming at V came to 4 bases and at J to 0 bases, leaving 3 bases not matched to a gene. This CDR3 region has 15 residues. In nucleotides, the CDR3 is TGCGCCAGCAGCCCGGGACAGGGTAGCACAGATACGCAGTATTTT. Translating it yields CASSPGQGSTDTQYF.

The chain combines TRBV27 with TRBJ2-1, with TRBD1 identical over 9 bases. Trimming removed 1 base from V and 8 bases from J; junction bases left unmatched: 9. The CDR3 spans 16 residues. CDR1 and CDR2 from the germline V gene are MNHEY and SMNVEV (reference sequence). DNA of the CDR3: TGTGCCAGCAGTTTATTTAGGGACAGGGTGTTTTATGAGCAGTTCTTC. This translates into CASSLFRDRVFYEQFF.

A note on this clone: Other DNA variants within this sample encode the same CDR3. This chain joins TRBV18 and TRBJ1-2; D is possibly TRBD1 (5 bases). In germline, CDR1 is KGHSH, CDR2 LQKENI. CDR3 size: 13 residues. V shed 0 bases and J shed 5 bases, with 7 bases lying between them. CDR3 sequence reads: CASSPPDSYGYTF. For the CDR3, the DNA is TGTGCCAGCTCACCACCTGACAGTTATGGCTACACCTTC. The variable domain in full, completed from reference TRBV18 and TRBJ1-2, reads NAGVMQNPRHLVRRRGQEARLRCSPMKGHSHVYWYRQLPEEGLKFMVYLQKENIIDESGMPKERFSAEFPKEGPSILRIQQVVRGDSAAYFCASSPPDSYGYTFGSGTRLTVV.

The chain links TRBV5-1 to TRBJ2-7, with 7 bases that match TRBD2. CDR3 length equals 13 residues. The germline CDR1 and CDR2 sequences are SGHRS and YFSETQ. V shed 4 bases, J shed 5 bases, and the junction held 6 bases outside the gene matches. CDR3 nucleotides: TGCGCCAGCAGCCGGACTAGTTTCGACGAGCAGTACTTC. Translation: CASSRTSFDEQYF.

The chain combines TRBV5-1 with TRBJ1-2; D call uncertain. V dropped 1 base and J dropped 8 bases, with 12 bases sitting between them. The CDR3 length is 13 residues. CDR1 is SGHRS and CDR2 is YFSETQ in the germline V gene. CDR3 DNA sequence: TGCGCCAGCAGCTTGTCTCCACCCCTGGGCTACACCTTC. This translates into CASSLSPPLGYTF.